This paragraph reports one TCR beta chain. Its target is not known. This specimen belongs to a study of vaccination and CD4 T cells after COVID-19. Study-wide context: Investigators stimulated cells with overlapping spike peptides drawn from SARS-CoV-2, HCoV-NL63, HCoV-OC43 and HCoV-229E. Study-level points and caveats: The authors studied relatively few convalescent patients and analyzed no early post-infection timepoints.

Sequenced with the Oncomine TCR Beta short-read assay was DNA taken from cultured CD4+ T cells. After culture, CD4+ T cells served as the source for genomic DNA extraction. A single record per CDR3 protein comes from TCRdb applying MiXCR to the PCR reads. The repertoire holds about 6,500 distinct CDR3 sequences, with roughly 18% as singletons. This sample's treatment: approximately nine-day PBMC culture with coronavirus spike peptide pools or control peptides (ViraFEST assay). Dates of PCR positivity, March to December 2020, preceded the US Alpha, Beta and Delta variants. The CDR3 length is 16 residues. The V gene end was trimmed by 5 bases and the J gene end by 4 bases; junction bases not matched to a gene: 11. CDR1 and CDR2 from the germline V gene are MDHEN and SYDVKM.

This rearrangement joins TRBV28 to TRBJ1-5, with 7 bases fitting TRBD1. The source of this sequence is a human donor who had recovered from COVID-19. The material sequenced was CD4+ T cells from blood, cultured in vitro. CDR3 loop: CASSLSWARGNQPQHF. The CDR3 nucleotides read TGTGCCAGCAGTCTGTCTTGGGCCAGGGGGAATCAGCCCCAGCATTTT. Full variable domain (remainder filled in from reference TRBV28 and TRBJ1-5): DVKVTQSSRYLVKRTGEKVFLECVQDMDHENMFWYRQDPGLGLRLIYFSYDVKMKEKGDIPEGYSVSREKKERFSLILESASTNQTSMYLCASSLSWARGNQPQHFGDGTRLSIL.